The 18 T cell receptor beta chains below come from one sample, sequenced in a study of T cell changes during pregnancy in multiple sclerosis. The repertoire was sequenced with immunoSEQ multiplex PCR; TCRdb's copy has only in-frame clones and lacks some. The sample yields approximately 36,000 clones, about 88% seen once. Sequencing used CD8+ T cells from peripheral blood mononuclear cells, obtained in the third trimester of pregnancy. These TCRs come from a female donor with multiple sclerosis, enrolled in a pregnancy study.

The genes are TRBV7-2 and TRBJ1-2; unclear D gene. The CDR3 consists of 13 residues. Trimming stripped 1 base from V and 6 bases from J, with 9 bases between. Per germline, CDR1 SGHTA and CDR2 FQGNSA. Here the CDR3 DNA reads TGTGCCAGCAGCTTAGATGCGTCTCATGGCTACACCTTC. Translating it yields CASSLDASHGYTF.

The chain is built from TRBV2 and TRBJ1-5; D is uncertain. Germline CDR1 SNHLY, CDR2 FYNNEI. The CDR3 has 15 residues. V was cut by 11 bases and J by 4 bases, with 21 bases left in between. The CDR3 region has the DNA TGTGCCTGCGCCAAGAGGCAGAAGCCAAATCAGCCCCAGCATTTT. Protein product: CACAKRQKPNQPQHF. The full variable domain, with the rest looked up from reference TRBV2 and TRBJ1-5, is EPEVTQTPSHQVTQMGQEVILRCVPISNHLYFYWYRQILGQKVEFLVSFYNNEISEKSEIFDDQFSVERPDGSNFTLKIRSTKLEDSAMYFCACAKRQKPNQPQHFGDGTRLSIL.

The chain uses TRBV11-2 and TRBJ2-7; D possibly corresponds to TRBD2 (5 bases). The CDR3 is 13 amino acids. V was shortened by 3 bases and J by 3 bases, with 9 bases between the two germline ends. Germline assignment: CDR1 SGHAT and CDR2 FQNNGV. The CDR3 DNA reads TGTGCCAGCAGCTTCGCGAGGGACTACGAGCAGTACTTC. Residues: CASSFARDYEQYF.

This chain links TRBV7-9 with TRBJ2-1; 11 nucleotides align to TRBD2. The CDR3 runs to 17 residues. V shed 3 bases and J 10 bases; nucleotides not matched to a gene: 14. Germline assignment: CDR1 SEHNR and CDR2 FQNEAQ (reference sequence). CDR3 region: CASSFPLAGASGGEQFF. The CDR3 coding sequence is TGTGCCAGCAGCTTCCCACTAGCGGGGGCGTCGGGGGGGGAGCAGTTCTTC.

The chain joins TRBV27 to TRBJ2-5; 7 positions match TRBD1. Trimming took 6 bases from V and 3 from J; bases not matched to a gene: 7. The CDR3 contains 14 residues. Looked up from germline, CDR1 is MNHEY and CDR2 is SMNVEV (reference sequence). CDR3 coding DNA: TGTGCCAGCAGCTCCGATGACAGGGAAGAGACCCAGTACTTC. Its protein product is CASSSDDREETQYF.

The CDR3 sequence: CASSKRAYEQYF. As DNA, the CDR3 is TGTGCCAGCAGCAAGCGGGCCTACGAGCAGTACTTC. The chain recombines TRBV6-6 with TRBJ2-7; possibly TRBD2 for D (6 bases). The germline V gene has CDR1 MNHNY and CDR2 SVGAGI (reference sequence). Trimming left V 6 bases short and J 2 bases short, with 8 bases between. The CDR3 has 12 residues.

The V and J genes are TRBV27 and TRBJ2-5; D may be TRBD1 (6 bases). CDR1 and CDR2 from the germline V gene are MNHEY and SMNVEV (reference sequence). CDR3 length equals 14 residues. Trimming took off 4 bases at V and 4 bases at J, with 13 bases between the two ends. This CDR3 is CASSWVGAGETQYF. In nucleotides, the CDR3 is TGTGCCAGCAGTTGGGTGGGGGCGGGAGAGACCCAGTACTTC.

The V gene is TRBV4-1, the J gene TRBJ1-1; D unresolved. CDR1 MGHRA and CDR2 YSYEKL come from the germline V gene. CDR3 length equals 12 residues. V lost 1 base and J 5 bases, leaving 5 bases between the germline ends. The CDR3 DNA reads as TGCGCCAGCAGCCAAGGGAGAACTGAAGCTTTCTTT. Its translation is CASSQGRTEAFF.

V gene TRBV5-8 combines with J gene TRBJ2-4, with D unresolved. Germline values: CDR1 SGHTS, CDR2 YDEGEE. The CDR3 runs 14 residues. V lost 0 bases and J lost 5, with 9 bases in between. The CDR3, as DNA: TGTGCCAGCAGCTTGGGGCGGTTACAAAACATTCAGTACTTC. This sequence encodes CASSLGRLQNIQYF.

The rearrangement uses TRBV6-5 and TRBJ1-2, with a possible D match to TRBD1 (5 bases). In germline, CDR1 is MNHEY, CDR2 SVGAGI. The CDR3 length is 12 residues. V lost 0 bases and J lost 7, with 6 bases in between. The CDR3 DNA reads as TGTGCCAGCAGTTACTCGGGGGGTGGCTACACCTTC. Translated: CASSYSGGGYTF.

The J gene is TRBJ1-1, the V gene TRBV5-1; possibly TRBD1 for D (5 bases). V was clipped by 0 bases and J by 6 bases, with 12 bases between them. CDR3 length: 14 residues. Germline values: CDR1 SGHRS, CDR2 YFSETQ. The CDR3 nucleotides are TGCGCCAGCAGCTTGGGCAGGGCCTGGGCTGAAGCTTTCTTT. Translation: CASSLGRAWAEAFF.

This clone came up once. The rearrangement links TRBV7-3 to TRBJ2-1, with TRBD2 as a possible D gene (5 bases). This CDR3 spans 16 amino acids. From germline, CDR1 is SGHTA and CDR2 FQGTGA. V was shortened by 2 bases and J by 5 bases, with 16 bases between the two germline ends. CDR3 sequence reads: CASSLWGEGRNNEQFF. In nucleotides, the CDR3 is TGTGCCAGCAGCTTATGGGGAGAAGGCAGAAACAATGAGCAGTTCTTC.

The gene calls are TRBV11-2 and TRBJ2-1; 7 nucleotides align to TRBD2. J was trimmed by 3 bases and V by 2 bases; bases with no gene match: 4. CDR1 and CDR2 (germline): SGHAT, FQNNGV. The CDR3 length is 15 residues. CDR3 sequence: CASSLRSGVYNEQFF. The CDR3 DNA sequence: TGTGCCAGCAGCTTAAGAAGCGGGGTCTACAATGAGCAGTTCTTC. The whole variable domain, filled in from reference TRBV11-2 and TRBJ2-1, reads EAGVAQSPRYKIIEKRQSVAFWCNPISGHATLYWYQQILGQGPKLLIQFQNNGVVDDSQLPKDRFSAERLKGVDSTLKIQPAKLEDSAVYLCASSLRSGVYNEQFFGPGTRLTVL.

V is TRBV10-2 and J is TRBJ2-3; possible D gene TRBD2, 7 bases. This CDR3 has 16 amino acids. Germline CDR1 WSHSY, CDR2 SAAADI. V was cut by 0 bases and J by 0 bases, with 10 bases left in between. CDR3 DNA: TGCGCCAGCAGTGAGTCAAGGGGGGGGAGCACAGATACGCAGTATTTT. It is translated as CASSESRGGSTDTQYF.

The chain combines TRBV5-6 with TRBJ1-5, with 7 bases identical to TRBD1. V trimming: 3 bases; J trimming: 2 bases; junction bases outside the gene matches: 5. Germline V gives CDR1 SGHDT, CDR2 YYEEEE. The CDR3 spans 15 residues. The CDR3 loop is CASSYPTGGNQPQHF. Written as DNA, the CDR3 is TGTGCCAGCAGCTACCCAACAGGGGGCAATCAGCCCCAGCATTTT.

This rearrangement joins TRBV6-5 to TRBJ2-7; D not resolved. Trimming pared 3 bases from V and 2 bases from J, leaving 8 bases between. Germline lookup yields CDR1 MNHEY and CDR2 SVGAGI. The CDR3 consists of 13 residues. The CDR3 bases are TGTGCCAGCAGTTATGGAACTACCTACGAGCAGTACTTC. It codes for CASSYGTTYEQYF.

The CDR3 DNA reads TGTGCCTGGAGTGGGCCGTTTAGCAATCAGCCCCAGCATTTT. It is translated as CAWSGPFSNQPQHF. The V and J genes are TRBV30 and TRBJ1-5; D is undetermined. Per germline, CDR1 GTSNPN and CDR2 SVGIG (reference sequence). V shed 1 base and J shed 0 bases, with 7 bases lying between them. This CDR3 is built from 14 residues.

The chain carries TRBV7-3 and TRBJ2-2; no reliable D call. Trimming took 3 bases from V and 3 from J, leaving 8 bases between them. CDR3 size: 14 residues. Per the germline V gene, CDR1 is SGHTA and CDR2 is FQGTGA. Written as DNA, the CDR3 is TGTGCCAGCAGCTTGGGCAGTTACACCGGGGAGCTGTTTTTT. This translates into CASSLGSYTGELFF.